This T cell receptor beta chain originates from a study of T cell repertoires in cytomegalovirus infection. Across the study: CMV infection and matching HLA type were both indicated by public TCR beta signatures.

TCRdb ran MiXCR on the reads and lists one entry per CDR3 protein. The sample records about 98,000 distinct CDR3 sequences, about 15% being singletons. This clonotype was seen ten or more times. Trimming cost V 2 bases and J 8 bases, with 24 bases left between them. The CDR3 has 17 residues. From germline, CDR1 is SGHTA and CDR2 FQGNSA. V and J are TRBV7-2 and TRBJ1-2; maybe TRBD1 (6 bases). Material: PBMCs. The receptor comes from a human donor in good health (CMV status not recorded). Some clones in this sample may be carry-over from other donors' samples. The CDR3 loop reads CASSLTRRPEGGEGYTF. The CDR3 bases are TGTGCCAGCAGCTTAACGAGGAGGCCGGAGGGGGGGGAGGGCTACACCTTC.